Sequencing of this TCR beta chain was carried out in a study of shared clonotypes between healthy human individuals. About the research overall: Donor ages ranged 18 to 49 years: a couple of women, a few men. General study findings and limits: Four donors held about 4.6% of naive CD4 clonotypes in common.

This clone has just one count. Its antigen is as yet unknown. Sequenced by immunoSEQ multiplex PCR; TCRdb stores in-frame clones only, minus some. The top ten clones hold 0.85% to 1.3% of a sample with more than 2 million clones, about 95% of them seen once. The length of the CDR3 is 15 residues. Looked up from germline, CDR1 is SGHTA and CDR2 is FQGTGA. V shed 2 bases and J shed 6 bases, with 16 bases lying between them. CD8 cells regarded as naive lacked CD45RO, were positively chosen for CCR7, and omitted terminally differentiated effector memory CD45RA+ cells. Material: naive CD8+ T cells sorted from blood. The V and J genes are TRBV7-3 and TRBJ1-2; weak D call: TRBD1 (6 bases). This TCR derives from a man in his late teens or twenties in good health. The DNA for the CDR3 is TGTGCCAGCAGCTTAGGGGTCGCAGGGGACGATGGCTACACCTTC. This encodes CASSLGVAGDDGYTF.